Given below is one TCR beta chain in context. The antigen is not known. Cells designated naive CD8 were CD45RO-negative and were positively selected for CCR7, with terminally differentiated effector memory CD45RA+ cells excluded. The data belong to a study of shared clonotypes between healthy human individuals. Study overall: Ranging from 18 to 49 in age, donors were two women and three men. Study-level points and caveats: Larger estimated richness was generally seen in naive subsets than in memory subsets.

Profiling relied on immunoSEQ multiplex PCR, and the TCRdb table lists in-frame clones only, not all of them. The sample holds millions of clones, roughly 95% seen once. This clonotype was obtained from a man between 18 and 35 years old in good health. The sequenced sample consisted of naive CD8+ T cells sorted from blood.

The CDR3 loop reads CATSVGASYEQYF. The CDR3, as DNA: TGTGCCACCAGCGTAGGGGCTTCCTACGAGCAGTACTTC. The chain couples TRBV15 to TRBJ2-7; D is possibly TRBD1 (5 bases). The germline V gene has CDR1 LNHNV and CDR2 YYDKDF (reference sequence). This CDR3 comprises 13 residues. V dropped 5 bases and J dropped 1 base, with 9 bases sitting between them.